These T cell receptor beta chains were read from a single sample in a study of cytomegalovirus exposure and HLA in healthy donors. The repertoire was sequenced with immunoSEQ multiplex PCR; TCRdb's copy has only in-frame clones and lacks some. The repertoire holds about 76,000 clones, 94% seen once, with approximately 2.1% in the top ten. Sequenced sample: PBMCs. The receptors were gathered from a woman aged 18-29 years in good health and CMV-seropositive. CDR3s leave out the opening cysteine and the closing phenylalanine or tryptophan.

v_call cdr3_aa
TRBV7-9 ASSLALQALEETQY
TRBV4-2 ASSRGQGAYNEQF
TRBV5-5 ASSLAREGLNVQQY
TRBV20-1 SASLLMEAF
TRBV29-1 SVEREDQETQY
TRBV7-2 ASREGADTQY
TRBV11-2 ASILGGRAGDTQY
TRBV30 AWSPSVAGVGTGELF
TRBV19 ASSIGEGVNEQF
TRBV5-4 ASSLGASYEQY
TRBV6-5 ASSPGVSYNEQF
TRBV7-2 ASSLEEGQAPRRV
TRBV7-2 ASSFDRGPGNEQF
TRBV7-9 ASSLSPQGQGNTIY
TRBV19 ASSDRGGNEQF
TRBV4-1 ASSQALGEGRHEQY
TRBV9 ASSISTGASSYEQY
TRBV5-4 ASSWTSGYTGELF
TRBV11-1 ASSLGRGGSGYNEQF
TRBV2 ASSVAGGDNEQF
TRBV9 ASSGPGVSGANVLT
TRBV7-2 ASSRMRTSGGGSTDTQY
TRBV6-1 ASSEPRETGRRFRAF
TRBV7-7 ASSLGPSYMEQF
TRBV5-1 ASSPPGTSGAGELF
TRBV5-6 ASSLLRTSEARNEQF
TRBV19 ASSMIGRLAGVPDTQY
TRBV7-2 ASSPERADTQY
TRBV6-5 ASSRSGTGYEKLF
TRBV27 ASKAGAGGRQF
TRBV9 ASSVGQGRGETQY
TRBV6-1 ASRSSGSYNEQF
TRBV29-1 SVEETQETQY
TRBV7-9 ASSLTFSLEEAF
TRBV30 AYDRSSYEQY
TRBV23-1 ASSHPFSGRSSYEQY
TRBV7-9 ASSSGPSTDTQY
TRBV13 ASSVGRGTMN
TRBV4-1 ASSQTSGRANEQF
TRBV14 ASSQVARNTEAF
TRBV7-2 ASSHRLSGGPTDTQY
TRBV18 ASSGIPGSDVDEQY
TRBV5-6 ASSLDFTAKNIQY
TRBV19 ASSNGLRGQF
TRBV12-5 ASGFSETQY
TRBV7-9 ASSTTQGLNEKLF
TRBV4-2 ASSSTSATNNEQF
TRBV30 AWSVGETAGNTIY